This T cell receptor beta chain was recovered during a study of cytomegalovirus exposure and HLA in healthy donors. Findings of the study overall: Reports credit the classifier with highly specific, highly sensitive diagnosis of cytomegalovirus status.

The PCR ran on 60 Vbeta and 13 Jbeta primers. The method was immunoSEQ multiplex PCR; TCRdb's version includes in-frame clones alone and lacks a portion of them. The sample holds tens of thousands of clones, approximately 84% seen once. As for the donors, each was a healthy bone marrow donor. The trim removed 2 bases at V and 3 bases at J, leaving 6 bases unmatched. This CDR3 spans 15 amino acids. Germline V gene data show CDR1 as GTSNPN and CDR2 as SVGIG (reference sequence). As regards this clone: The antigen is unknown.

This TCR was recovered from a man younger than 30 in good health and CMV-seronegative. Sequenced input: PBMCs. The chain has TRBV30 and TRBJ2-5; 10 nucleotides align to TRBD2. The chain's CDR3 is CAWSLGLAGEETQYF. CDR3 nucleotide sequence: TGTGCCTGGAGTCTCGGGCTAGCGGGAGAAGAGACCCAGTACTTC. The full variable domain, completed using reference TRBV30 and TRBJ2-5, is SQTIHQWPATLVQPVGSPLSLECTVEGTSNPNLYWYRQAAGRGLQLLFYSVGIGQISSEVPQNLSASRPQDRQFILSSKKLLLSDSGFYLCAWSLGLAGEETQYFGPGTRLLVL.